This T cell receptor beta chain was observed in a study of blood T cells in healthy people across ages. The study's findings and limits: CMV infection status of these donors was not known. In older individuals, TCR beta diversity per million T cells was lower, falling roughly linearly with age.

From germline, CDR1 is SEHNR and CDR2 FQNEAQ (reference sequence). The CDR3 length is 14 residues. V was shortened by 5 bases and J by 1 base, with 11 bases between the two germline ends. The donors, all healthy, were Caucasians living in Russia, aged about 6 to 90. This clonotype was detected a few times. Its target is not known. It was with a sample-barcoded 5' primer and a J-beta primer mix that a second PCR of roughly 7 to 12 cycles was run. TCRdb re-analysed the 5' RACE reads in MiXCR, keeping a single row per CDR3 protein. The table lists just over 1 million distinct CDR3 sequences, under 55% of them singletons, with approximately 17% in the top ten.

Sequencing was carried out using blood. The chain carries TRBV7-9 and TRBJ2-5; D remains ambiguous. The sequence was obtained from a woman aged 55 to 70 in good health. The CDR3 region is CASSPVGLQETQYF. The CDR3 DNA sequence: TGTGCCAGCAGCCCCGTGGGTCTCCAAGAGACCCAGTACTTC.